This T cell receptor (beta chain) was captured by sequencing in a study of CD8 T cells in Susac syndrome. CD8+ and CD4+ blood T cells underwent TCR beta sequencing. TEMRA cells were FACS-enriched, while CD8+ and CD4+ T cells were negatively isolated. RNA was extracted with the RNeasy kit, and a quantity of 0.5 to 1 ug was reverse transcribed using random hexamers. TCRdb reprocessed the immunoSEQ multiplex PCR reads via MiXCR and lists one record per CDR3 protein. Of about 180,000 distinct CDR3 sequences in the sample, around 94% were seen once. Study conclusions and caveats: Clonal expansion was not seen in any Susac syndrome CD4+ T cell repertoire.

This CDR3 spans 11 amino acids. Trimming pared 6 bases from V and 1 base from J, leaving 7 bases between. Looked up from germline, CDR1 is DFQATT and CDR2 is SNEGSKA (reference sequence). With regard to this clonotype: The antigen is undetermined.

The sample consisted of CD4+ T cells from PBMCs. J is TRBJ2-7 and V is TRBV20-1, with a tentative D call TRBD2 (6 bases). This clonotype originated in a human donor with Susac syndrome. The CDR3 sequence is CSAGGSYEQYF. CDR3 DNA: TGCAGTGCGGGGGGATCCTACGAGCAGTACTTC.